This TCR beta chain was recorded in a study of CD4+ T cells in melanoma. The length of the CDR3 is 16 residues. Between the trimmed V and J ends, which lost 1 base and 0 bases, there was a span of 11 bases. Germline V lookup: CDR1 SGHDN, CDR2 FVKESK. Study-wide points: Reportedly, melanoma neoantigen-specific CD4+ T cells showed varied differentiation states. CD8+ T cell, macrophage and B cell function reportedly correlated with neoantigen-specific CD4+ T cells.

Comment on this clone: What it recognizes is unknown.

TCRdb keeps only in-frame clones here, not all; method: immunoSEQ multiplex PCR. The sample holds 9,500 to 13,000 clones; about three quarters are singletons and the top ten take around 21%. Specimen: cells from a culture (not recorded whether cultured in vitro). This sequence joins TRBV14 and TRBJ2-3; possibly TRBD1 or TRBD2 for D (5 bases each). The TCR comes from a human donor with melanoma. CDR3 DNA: TGTGCCAGCAGCCAAGTGGGACGCCAAAGCACAGATACGCAGTATTTT. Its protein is CASSQVGRQSTDTQYF.